This TCR beta chain emerged from a study of blood T cell repertoires in COVID-19. Turning to the study itself: COVID-19 samples from acute and convalescent phases originated in the United States, Italy and Spain. T cells, B-cell-depleted T cells, or PBMCs provided the cDNA or gDNA that served as material.

This clone appeared a few times. Authors' methods: Amplification of reference gene primers was used by the study to estimate nucleated cell counts. Only in-frame clones appear in the TCRdb table, and some are missing; sequencing was by immunoSEQ multiplex PCR. V and J calls and clone size are copied from that table; D and trimming were computed from the DNA. The sample consists of hundreds of thousands of clones, about 90% of them appearing once. In germline, CDR1 is MRHNA, CDR2 SNTAGT. Trimming removed 5 bases from V and 9 bases from J, with 14 bases in between. There are 13 residues in the CDR3. The receptor was isolated from a woman younger than 30 who had recovered from COVID-19. Material for sequencing was peripheral blood. This chain uses TRBV6-4 with TRBJ2-1; D remains ambiguous. The CDR3 coding sequence is TGTGCCAGCAGTTCCCACGACCGCGGTGAGCAGTTCTTC. Its translation: CASSSHDRGEQFF.